This T cell receptor beta chain came from a study of blood T cell repertoires in COVID-19. Produced via immunoSEQ multiplex PCR; TCRdb's table is partial and in-frame only. The data contain 20,000 to 30,000 clones, approximately 80% of them singletons. The CDR3 has 16 residues. V shed 0 bases, J shed 0 bases, and the junction held 2 bases outside the gene matches. Per the germline V gene, CDR1 is MNHEY and CDR2 is SVGAGI. The clonotype originates from a woman in her sixties or seventies with COVID-19, enrolled during active disease. The chain combines TRBV6-5 with TRBJ2-4, with 7 bases lining up with TRBD1. The sequenced material came from peripheral blood. CDR3 DNA: TGTGCCAGCAGTTACTCGACAGGGCTAGCCAAAAACATTCAGTACTTC. Translating it yields CASSYSTGLAKNIQYF.